The clone carrying this T cell receptor (beta chain) was observed a few times. What it binds is unknown. Original analysis: Construction of a distant-metastasis classifier for papillary thyroid cancer relied on CDR3 differences across clinicopathological groups. TCRdb re-analyzed the PCR reads using MiXCR. The V and J calls here are based on TCRdb, not the publication. This sample has fewer than 20,000 clones; roughly 23% occur once, and the top ten carry 10%. V trimming: 0 bases; J trimming: 9 bases; junction bases outside the gene matches: 8. In germline, CDR1 is GTSNPN, CDR2 SVGIG (reference sequence). The CDR3 consists of 16 residues. The data originate from a study of metastatic and nonmetastatic thyroid tumors. As for the study in general: Repertoires from blood and tumor or nodule tissue of malignant and benign thyroid patients were compared.

Study outcomes and limitations: In blood and tumor, TCR beta diversity was reportedly significantly higher in malignant thyroid tumors than in benign nodules.

Each patient came to thyroid surgery without any prior treatment (of any kind). The receptor's source is a female donor with papillary thyroid cancer or a benign thyroid nodule (not recorded which). Some clones in this sample may be carry-over from other donors' samples. The source material was adjacent normal tissue. V usage is TRBV30 and J usage is TRBJ2-1, with 13 bases aligning to TRBD2. The CDR3 coding sequence is TGTGCCTGGAGTGTACAGGTGGGACTAGCGGGATTTGAGCAGTTCTTC. Amino acid sequence: CAWSVQVGLAGFEQFF.